Listed below are T cell receptor beta chains from one sample, sequenced in a study of T cell repertoires in cytomegalovirus infection. MiXCR, applied by TCRdb to the reads, yields one record per CDR3 protein. The sample records under 450,000 distinct CDR3 sequences, roughly 34% being singletons. No antigens are known for them. This material consisted of cultured PBMCs, taken from culture after CMV antigen stimulation. These receptors originate from a human donor in good health (CMV status not recorded). Some clones in this sample may be carry-over from other donors' samples. Both conserved end residues are part of each CDR3. A D gene is named only where the DNA matches it firmly. Rows give clone size only sometimes, using once, few, many, or a class for an expanded clone.

V gene: TRBV4-1
clone size: once
J gene: TRBJ1-3
D gene: .
CDR3 DNA: TGCGCCAGCAGCCAAGATGTGGGACACCTCTCTGGAAACACCATATATTTT
CDR3 protein: CASSQDVGHLSGNTIYF

V gene: TRBV7-9
clone size: .
J gene: TRBJ1-3
D gene: TRBD1
CDR3 DNA: TGTGCCAGCCCGGACAGGGGGAGTTTTTCTGGAAACACCATATATTTT
CDR3 protein: CASPDRGSFSGNTIYF

V gene: TRBV4-1
clone size: .
J gene: TRBJ1-1
D gene: .
CDR3 DNA: TGCGCCAGCAGCCAAGTAGGGGTGACTGAAGCTTTCTTT
CDR3 protein: CASSQVGVTEAFF

V gene: TRBV2
clone size: .
J gene: TRBJ1-2
D gene: .
CDR3 DNA: TGTGCCAGCACCGACCAGGCCTTAGGTACCTTC
CDR3 protein: CASTDQALGTF

V gene: TRBV29-1
clone size: .
J gene: TRBJ1-1
D gene: TRBD1
CDR3 DNA: TGCAGCGTTGTGACAGGGGGCGGGGGAGCTTTCTTT
CDR3 protein: CSVVTGGGGAFF

V gene: TRBV7-2
clone size: few
J gene: TRBJ2-1
D gene: .
CDR3 DNA: TGTGCCAGCAGCCCGGAGTACTACAATGAGCAGTTCTTC
CDR3 protein: CASSPEYYNEQFF

V gene: TRBV4-1
clone size: few
J gene: TRBJ2-5
D gene: TRBD1
CDR3 DNA: TGCGCCAGCAGCCAAGATAGGGACAGGGGGCAGGAGACCCAGTACTTC
CDR3 protein: CASSQDRDRGQETQYF

V gene: TRBV12-5
clone size: .
J gene: TRBJ2-1
D gene: .
CDR3 DNA: TGTGCTAGTGAGTGGGACAAGAACAATGAGCAGTTCTTC
CDR3 protein: CASEWDKNNEQFF

V gene: TRBV6-6
clone size: few
J gene: TRBJ2-2
D gene: TRBD2
CDR3 DNA: TGTGCCAGCAGTCTCGGGGCCGGGAGGGGCACCGGGGAGCTGTTTTTT
CDR3 protein: CASSLGAGRGTGELFF

V gene: TRBV5-6
clone size: .
J gene: TRBJ2-7
D gene: .
CDR3 DNA: TGTGCCAGCAGCTTGGGGGGGCCCTCCTACGAGCAGTACTTC
CDR3 protein: CASSLGGPSYEQYF

V gene: TRBV6-1
clone size: few
J gene: TRBJ1-1
D gene: .
CDR3 DNA: TGTGCCAGCTGTAGACGGGAATTAGAAGCTTTCTTT
CDR3 protein: CASCRRELEAFF

V gene: TRBV5-5
clone size: .
J gene: TRBJ2-5
D gene: TRBD2
CDR3 DNA: TGTGCCAGCAGCGGCATAGCGGGAGTTTGGCAAGAGACCCAGTACTTC
CDR3 protein: CASSGIAGVWQETQYF

V gene: TRBV7-2
clone size: many
J gene: TRBJ2-1
D gene: .
CDR3 DNA: TGTGCCAGCAGCTCCACTGGAGGTGTCTACAATGAGCAGTTCTTC
CDR3 protein: CASSSTGGVYNEQFF

V gene: TRBV7-2
clone size: many
J gene: TRBJ1-5
D gene: .
CDR3 DNA: TGTGCCAGCAGCTTATTCGCCAGGGAGGGACAGCCCCAGCATTTT
CDR3 protein: CASSLFAREGQPQHF

V gene: TRBV23-1
clone size: few
J gene: TRBJ2-7
D gene: .
CDR3 DNA: TGCGCCAGCATGGGGGATGGCGAGCAGTACTTC
CDR3 protein: CASMGDGEQYF

V gene: TRBV27
clone size: .
J gene: TRBJ1-1
D gene: .
CDR3 DNA: TGTGCCAGCAGTTTATCAATAGGCAGGGTGGAAGCTTTCTTT
CDR3 protein: CASSLSIGRVEAFF

V gene: TRBV6-8
clone size: .
J gene: TRBJ2-7
D gene: TRBD2
CDR3 DNA: TGTGCCAGCACCGCTAGCGGGGCGGGGGCCTACGAGCAGTACTTC
CDR3 protein: CASTASGAGAYEQYF

V gene: TRBV6-1
clone size: many
J gene: TRBJ2-1
D gene: .
CDR3 DNA: TGTGCCAGCAGTAAACCCCCGGCAGTGGCCTTCTACAATGAGCAGTTCTTC
CDR3 protein: CASSKPPAVAFYNEQFF

V gene: TRBV27
clone size: few
J gene: TRBJ2-3
D gene: .
CDR3 DNA: TGTGCCAGCAGTTATGTATTGGAGAGCACAGATACGCAGTATTTT
CDR3 protein: CASSYVLESTDTQYF

V gene: TRBV7-8
clone size: few
J gene: TRBJ2-1
D gene: TRBD1
CDR3 DNA: TGTGCCAGCAGTCATCGATCGGACAGGAACAATGAGCAGTTCTTC
CDR3 protein: CASSHRSDRNNEQFF

V gene: TRBV20-1
clone size: .
J gene: TRBJ2-5
D gene: TRBD2
CDR3 DNA: TGCAGTGCTAGAGACGCGGGAGGAGGAGAGACCCAGTACTTC
CDR3 protein: CSARDAGGGETQYF

V gene: TRBV7-2
clone size: few
J gene: TRBJ2-7
D gene: .
CDR3 DNA: TGTGCCAGCAGCTTCGACCCAGACCTCTCCTACGAGCAGTACTTC
CDR3 protein: CASSFDPDLSYEQYF

V gene: TRBV28
clone size: few
J gene: TRBJ2-1
D gene: TRBD2
CDR3 DNA: TGTGCCAGCAGACCACCTTTGACTAGCGGGAGTGGCAATGAGCAGTTCTTC
CDR3 protein: CASRPPLTSGSGNEQFF

V gene: TRBV19
clone size: few
J gene: TRBJ2-3
D gene: .
CDR3 DNA: TGTGCCAGTAGTAGATTACCGCCGTTTAGCACAGATACGCAGTATTTT
CDR3 protein: CASSRLPPFSTDTQYF

V gene: TRBV27
clone size: .
J gene: TRBJ2-1
D gene: .
CDR3 DNA: TGTGCCAGCAGTTTTGAGGGCCCCTACAATGAGCAGTTCTTC
CDR3 protein: CASSFEGPYNEQFF

V gene: TRBV7-7
clone size: .
J gene: TRBJ2-1
D gene: TRBD1
CDR3 DNA: TGTGCCAGCAGCTCGGGACAGGGGGTAGATGAGCAGTTCTTC
CDR3 protein: CASSSGQGVDEQFF

V gene: TRBV6-1
clone size: .
J gene: TRBJ1-1
D gene: .
CDR3 DNA: TGTGCCAGCAGTGAAGCAGAAAGGGGGATGAACACTGAAGCTTTCTTT
CDR3 protein: CASSEAERGMNTEAFF

V gene: TRBV20-1
clone size: .
J gene: TRBJ1-5
D gene: TRBD1
CDR3 DNA: TGCAGTGCTAGAGATTCAACAGGGGATTATTATAGCAATCAGCCCCAGCATTTT
CDR3 protein: CSARDSTGDYYSNQPQHF

V gene: TRBV19
clone size: .
J gene: TRBJ2-3
D gene: .
CDR3 DNA: TGTGCCAGTAAAAGCGGTAGCACAGATACGCAGTATTTT
CDR3 protein: CASKSGSTDTQYF

V gene: TRBV7-2
clone size: .
J gene: TRBJ2-5
D gene: TRBD2
CDR3 DNA: TGTGCCAGCAGCTTTACTAGCGGGAGCGCGGGAGGGACCCAGTACTTC
CDR3 protein: CASSFTSGSAGGTQYF

V gene: TRBV4-1
clone size: .
J gene: TRBJ2-3
D gene: .
CDR3 DNA: TGCGCCAGCAGCCCCCAGGGGGTGGGACTCACAGATACGCAGTATTTT
CDR3 protein: CASSPQGVGLTDTQYF

V gene: TRBV7-7
clone size: many
J gene: TRBJ2-1
D gene: .
CDR3 DNA: TGTGCTAGCAGCTTAGCGCCCGGGGATACTGAGCAGTTCTTC
CDR3 protein: CASSLAPGDTEQFF

V gene: TRBV27
clone size: .
J gene: TRBJ1-4
D gene: TRBD1
CDR3 DNA: TGTGCCAGCAGTCAAGACAGGGGGTCAGCAACTAATGAAAAACTGTTTTTT
CDR3 protein: CASSQDRGSATNEKLFF

V gene: TRBV28
clone size: .
J gene: TRBJ1-1
D gene: .
CDR3 DNA: TGTGCCAGCAACACTCAGACTTTCGGCACTGAAGCTTTCTTT
CDR3 protein: CASNTQTFGTEAFF

V gene: TRBV19
clone size: .
J gene: TRBJ2-1
D gene: .
CDR3 DNA: TGTGCCAGTAGCCACCCAGGGGTCCATGAGCAGTTCTTC
CDR3 protein: CASSHPGVHEQFF

V gene: TRBV4-3
clone size: .
J gene: TRBJ2-1
D gene: .
CDR3 DNA: TGCGCCAGCAGCCAAGGTTTAGCGGTACGGAATAGGGAGCAGTTCTTC
CDR3 protein: CASSQGLAVRNREQFF

V gene: TRBV7-2
clone size: many
J gene: TRBJ1-1
D gene: .
CDR3 DNA: TGTGCCAGCAGCCAACAGGGAAACACTGAAGCTTTCTTT
CDR3 protein: CASSQQGNTEAFF

V gene: TRBV6-2/TRBV6-3
clone size: few
J gene: TRBJ1-1
D gene: .
CDR3 DNA: TGTGCCAGCAGTTACCAGGGGACGGGCACTGAAGCTTTCTTT
CDR3 protein: CASSYQGTGTEAFF

V gene: TRBV28
clone size: once
J gene: TRBJ2-7
D gene: .
CDR3 DNA: TGTGCCAGCAGACCAGACTCCTACGAGCAGTACTTC
CDR3 protein: CASRPDSYEQYF

V gene: TRBV7-2
clone size: few
J gene: TRBJ2-7
D gene: .
CDR3 DNA: TGTGCCAGCAGCTTTTTGGACAGCTCCTACGAGCAGTACTTC
CDR3 protein: CASSFLDSSYEQYF

V gene: TRBV7-2
clone size: many
J gene: TRBJ1-1
D gene: .
CDR3 DNA: TGTGCCAGCAGCGGAATGGGGGGAGGTACTGAAGCTTTCTTT
CDR3 protein: CASSGMGGGTEAFF

V gene: TRBV7-2
clone size: many
J gene: TRBJ2-5
D gene: .
CDR3 DNA: TGTGCCAGCAGCTGGGGGGGCGGGGACAGCCAAGAGACCCAGTACTTC
CDR3 protein: CASSWGGGDSQETQYF

V gene: TRBV12-3/TRBV12-4
clone size: .
J gene: TRBJ2-3
D gene: .
CDR3 DNA: TGTGCCAGCATTGCTCTGGGGGGGCTTTCAGATACGCAGTATTTT
CDR3 protein: CASIALGGLSDTQYF

V gene: TRBV4-2
clone size: .
J gene: TRBJ2-1
D gene: .
CDR3 DNA: TGTGCCAGCAGCCAAGCCCCAGGACACAATGAGCAGTTCTTC
CDR3 protein: CASSQAPGHNEQFF